A single sample gave rise to the 20 T cell receptor beta chains below, sequenced in a study of shared clonotypes between healthy human individuals. TCRdb's table, derived via immunoSEQ multiplex PCR, lists solely in-frame clones and lacks some. The table records under 750,000 clones, over 60% of them present only once. Sequencing was done on a sample of memory CD4+ T cells sorted from blood. The subset was: CD45RA-negative fraction. The receptors come from a young woman in good health.

The genes are TRBV10-1 and TRBJ1-4, with D perhaps TRBD1 (5 bases). Per germline, CDR1 WNHNN and CDR2 SYGVQD (reference sequence). The CDR3 has 14 amino acids. V dropped 7 bases and J dropped 6 bases, with 15 bases sitting between them. This chain's CDR3 is CASIRARGDEKLFF. The DNA for the CDR3 is TGCGCCAGCATACGGGCTCGGGGGGATGAAAAACTGTTTTTT.

The chain joins TRBV7-2 to TRBJ2-7; a possible D gene is TRBD2 (6 bases). Germline assignment: CDR1 SGHTA and CDR2 FQGNSA. The CDR3 sequence is 13 residues long. V lost 4 bases and J 6 bases, leaving 13 bases between the germline ends. CDR3 bases: TGTGCCAGCAGCTCCTCTAGCGCGGGCGAGCAGTACTTC. Translation: CASSSSSAGEQYF.

The rearrangement uses TRBV5-1 and TRBJ2-5; 7 bases agree with TRBD2. This CDR3 comprises 15 residues. J was trimmed by 4 bases and V by 4 bases; bases with no gene match: 10. The germline CDR1 and CDR2 sequences are SGHRS and YFSETQ. The CDR3 bases are TGCGCCAGCAGCCCGGGTGCGGGGGAGGGAGAGACCCAGTACTTC. Amino acids: CASSPGAGEGETQYF.

In regard to this clone: The junction and the germline gene differ at one end; a read error may be behind it. The V call is TRBV7-9, the J call TRBJ1-4; TRBD1 aligns across 8 bases. The CDR3 runs to 12 residues. From germline, CDR1 is SEHNR and CDR2 FQNEAQ (reference sequence). The CDR3 sequence is CASSLGQGSQTF. In nucleotides, the CDR3 is TGTGCCAGCAGCCTAGGACAGGGATCCCAGACTTTT.

The chain carries TRBV7-5 and TRBJ2-5; the table's D call, TRBD1, has no DNA check behind it. TRBV7-5 is a pseudogene locus. The CDR3 totals 13 residues. This CDR3 reads CASSYNRAETQYF. DNA of the CDR3: TGTGCCAGCAGCTACAACAGGGCGGAGACCCAGTACTTC.

V usage is TRBV30 and J usage is TRBJ1-3, with D possibly TRBD1 on 6 matching bases. Germline-derived CDR1 and CDR2 are GTSNPN and SVGIG (reference sequence). V was cut by 0 bases and J by 9 bases, with 12 bases left in between. The CDR3 covers 13 residues. CDR3 DNA: TGTGCCTGGAGTGTCAGGACAGTGAGCACCATATATTTT. It codes for CAWSVRTVSTIYF.

This clone was recorded once. This chain joins TRBV10-3 and TRBJ2-2; D is perhaps TRBD1 (6 bases). This CDR3 is 14 amino acids long. V lost 4 bases and J lost 3, with 9 bases in between. CDR1 ENHRY and CDR2 SYGVKD come from the germline V gene. The CDR3 nucleotides are TGTGCCATCAGTGGTGGGACACACACCGGGGAGCTGTTTTTT. Protein sequence: CAISGGTHTGELFF.

On this clone itself: Other DNA sequences of this sample code for an identical CDR3. The chain combines TRBV30 with TRBJ2-7, with unresolved D. CDR3 length equals 12 residues. Trimming took off 0 bases at V and 4 bases at J, with 7 bases between the two ends. From germline, CDR1 is GTSNPN and CDR2 SVGIG (reference sequence). In DNA form, the CDR3 reads TGTGCCTGGAGTGTATCCGGGTACGAGCAGTACTTC. Translation: CAWSVSGYEQYF.

The J gene is TRBJ2-3, the V gene TRBV9; 11 bases map to TRBD2. J gave up 2 bases and V 4 bases, and 3 bases lay outside the gene matches. Germline lookup yields CDR1 SGDLS and CDR2 YYNGEE. The CDR3 sequence is 15 residues long. The CDR3 protein is CASSTSGSFTDTQYF. In DNA form, the CDR3 reads TGTGCCAGCAGCACTAGCGGGAGCTTCACAGATACGCAGTATTTT.

This clone was seen more than once but under ten times. V and J are TRBV2 and TRBJ1-1, with D maybe TRBD1 (5 bases). CDR3 length: 13 residues. CDR1 and CDR2 (germline): SNHLY, FYNNEI. Trimming removed 4 bases from V and 4 bases from J, with 10 bases in between. In DNA, the CDR3 is TGTGCCAGCAGTGGGGAGGGGAGCACTGAAGCTTTCTTT. This codes for CASSGEGSTEAFF.

The chain is built from TRBV5-1 and TRBJ2-3, with 13 bases that match TRBD2. Per the germline V gene, CDR1 is SGHRS and CDR2 is YFSETQ. V lost 4 bases to trimming and J lost 3 bases; unmatched junction nucleotides: 5. This CDR3 is 16 amino acids long. CDR3 sequence reads: CASSPTSGRATDTQYF. The CDR3 bases are TGCGCCAGCAGCCCCACTAGCGGGAGGGCTACAGATACGCAGTATTTT.

The chain joins TRBV10-3 to TRBJ2-2; 9 bases agree with TRBD2. The CDR3 has 13 residues. The J segment lost 8 bases and the V segment lost 4 bases, leaving 2 bases of the junction unmatched. Germline V gene data show CDR1 as ENHRY and CDR2 as SYGVKD. CDR3 DNA: TGTGCCATCAGTGCTAGCGGGAAGGGGGAGCTGTTTTTT. Its translation is CAISASGKGELFF.

This clone has just a few counts. V and J are TRBV19 and TRBJ1-1; 9 bases match TRBD1. The junction had 7 bases not matched to a gene; V was cut back by 1 base and J by 1 base. Germline V gives CDR1 LNHDA, CDR2 SQIVND (reference sequence). The CDR3 loop spans 17 amino acids. CDR3 bases: TGTGCCAGTAGTATAGCTCCTGGGACAGGGAGGAACACTGAAGCTTTCTTT. This codes for CASSIAPGTGRNTEAFF.

Concerning this clone: In the same sample, other DNA sequences code for this CDR3. V usage is TRBV10-2 and J usage is TRBJ2-5; TRBD2 might be the D (5 bases). V was clipped by 6 bases and J by 4 bases, with 15 bases between them. The CDR3 consists of 14 residues. Germline V gene sequence: CDR1 WSHSY, CDR2 SAAADI. CDR3 nucleotides: TGCGCCAGCAGGGACTCGAGGGCAGGAGAGACCCAGTACTTC. This encodes CASRDSRAGETQYF.

The rearrangement links TRBV7-8 to TRBJ2-7; 7 bases fit TRBD1. CDR1 SGHVS and CDR2 FQNEAQ come from the germline V gene. The CDR3 totals 14 residues. V gave up 5 bases and J gave up 2 bases; unmatched junction bases: 6. The CDR3 loop reads CASSSRDRAYEQYF. The CDR3 DNA follows: TGTGCCAGCAGCAGCCGGGACAGAGCCTACGAGCAGTACTTC.

The CDR3 sequence is CASNRIRDLFSYEQYF. In DNA form, the CDR3 reads TGTGCCAGCAACCGGATCCGGGACCTCTTCTCCTACGAGCAGTACTTC. V usage is TRBV2 and J usage is TRBJ2-7; D possibly matches TRBD1 or TRBD2 (5 bases each). CDR1 SNHLY and CDR2 FYNNEI come from the germline V gene. Trimming cost V 7 bases and J 0 bases, with 19 bases left between them. The CDR3 extends over 16 amino acids.

The rearrangement uses TRBV5-1 and TRBJ1-1; TRBD1 matches at 8 bases. V was pared by 4 bases and J by 1 base, with 6 bases of the junction left unmatched. The CDR3 has 15 residues. Germline CDR1 SGHRS, CDR2 YFSETQ. This CDR3 reads CASSIWTGTNTEAFF. The CDR3 DNA sequence: TGCGCCAGCAGCATATGGACAGGGACGAACACTGAAGCTTTCTTT.

This chain joins TRBV27 and TRBJ1-1; D gene ambiguous. Trimming took off 5 bases at V and 10 bases at J, with 11 bases between the two ends. CDR1 and CDR2 from the germline V gene are MNHEY and SMNVEV (reference sequence). There are 11 residues in the CDR3. CDR3 sequence reads: CASSEYGVAFF. As DNA, the CDR3 is TGTGCCAGCAGTGAATATGGTGTAGCTTTCTTT.

In this sample, this clone turned up a few times. This chain joins TRBV5-4 and TRBJ1-2; TRBD1 agrees at 8 bases. This CDR3 comprises 14 residues. V trimming: 6 bases; J trimming: 4 bases; junction bases outside the gene matches: 8. Germline V gene data show CDR1 as SGHNT and CDR2 as YYREEE (reference sequence). The CDR3 DNA reads as TGTGCCAGCATCCGGACAGGGTCGGGCTATGGCTACACCTTC. This codes for CASIRTGSGYGYTF.

The chain recombines TRBV11-3 with TRBJ2-2; D gene ambiguous. Germline CDR1 is SGHNT and CDR2 is YENEEA. V dropped 3 bases and J dropped 8 bases, with 7 bases sitting between them. The CDR3 is 12 amino acids. CDR3 DNA: TGTGCCAGCAGCTTCCGACGTGGGGAGCTGTTTTTT. It codes for CASSFRRGELFF.